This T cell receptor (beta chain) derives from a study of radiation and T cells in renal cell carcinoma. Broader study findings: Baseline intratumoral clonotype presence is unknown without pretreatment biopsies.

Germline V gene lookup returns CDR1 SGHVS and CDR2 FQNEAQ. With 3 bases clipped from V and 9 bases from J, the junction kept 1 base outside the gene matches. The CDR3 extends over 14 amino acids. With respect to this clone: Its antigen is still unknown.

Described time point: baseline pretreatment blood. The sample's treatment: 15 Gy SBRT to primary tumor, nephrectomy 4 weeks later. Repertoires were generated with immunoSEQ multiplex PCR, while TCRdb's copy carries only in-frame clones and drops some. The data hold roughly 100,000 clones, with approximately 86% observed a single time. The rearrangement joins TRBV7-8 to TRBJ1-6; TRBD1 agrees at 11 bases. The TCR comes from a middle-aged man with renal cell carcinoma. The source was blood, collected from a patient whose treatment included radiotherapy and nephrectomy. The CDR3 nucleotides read TGTGCCAGCAGCTTGGGACAGGGGGGTTCACCCCTCCACTTT. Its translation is CASSLGQGGSPLHF.